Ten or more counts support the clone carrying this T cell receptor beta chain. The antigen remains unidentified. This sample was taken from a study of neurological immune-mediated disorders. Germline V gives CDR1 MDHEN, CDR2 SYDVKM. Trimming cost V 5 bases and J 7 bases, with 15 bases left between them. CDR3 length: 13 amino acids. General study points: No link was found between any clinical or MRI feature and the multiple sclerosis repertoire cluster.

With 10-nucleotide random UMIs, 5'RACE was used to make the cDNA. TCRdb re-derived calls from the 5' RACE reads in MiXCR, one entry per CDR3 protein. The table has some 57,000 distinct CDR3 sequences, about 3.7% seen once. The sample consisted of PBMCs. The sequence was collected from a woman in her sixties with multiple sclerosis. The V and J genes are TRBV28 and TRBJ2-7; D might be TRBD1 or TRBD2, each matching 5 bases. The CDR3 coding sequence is TGTGCCAGCAGTCCTAGAGGGGTGATTGAGCAGTACTTC. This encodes CASSPRGVIEQYF.